The sequence of this T cell receptor (beta chain) was determined in a study of blood T cell repertoires in COVID-19. Study context: T cells, B-cell-depleted T cells, or PBMCs provided the cDNA or gDNA that served as material.

In the original analysis: Reference gene primer amplification in the assay estimated nucleated cell counts. Assay: immunoSEQ multiplex PCR; the TCRdb copy retains only in-frame clones and omits some. D and trimming come from the DNA, and the V and J calls and clone size come from that table. The sample consists of around 250,000 clones, around 87% of them appearing once. Across about two dozen US areas, participants ranged in age from roughly 18 to 95 years. Recovered status in Cohort 3 required two negative PCRs, clearance, or symptom resolution. CDR1 is LNHDA and CDR2 is SQIVND in the germline V gene (reference sequence). The CDR3 length is 13 residues. Between the trimmed V and J ends, which lost 4 bases and 17 bases, there was a span of 20 bases.

The source is a woman aged 50 to 65 who had recovered from COVID-19. This chain joins TRBV19 and TRBJ1-4; weak D call: TRBD1 (6 bases). The sample comprised PBMCs or T cells enriched from blood (not recorded which). The CDR3 is CASSSATRDTHFF. CDR3 DNA sequence: TGTGCCAGTAGTAGCGCCACCCGGGACACCCATTTTTTT.